The rows below give T cell receptor beta chains drawn from one sample of a study of beta chain features in type 1 diabetes. This table comes from immunoSEQ multiplex PCR, and its TCRdb copy is limited to in-frame clones, with some not included. The sample includes about 260,000 clones, approximately 24% seen only once; the top ten take roughly 0.011%. The source material was naive CD4+ T cells from blood. Source of these receptors: a woman in her thirties with type 1 diabetes. Both conserved end residues are part of each CDR3. Each record gives: J gene, D gene, V gene, clone size, CDR3 protein, CDR3 DNA. D genes are given only for firm matches. Clone size, where shown, is once, few, many, or a class for clones that have expanded.

TRBJ2-2 TRBD2 TRBV9 - CASSVVRASGHTGELFF TGTGCCAGCAGCGTAGTGCGGGCTAGCGGCCACACCGGGGAGCTGTTTTTT
TRBJ2-5 TRBD2 TRBV5-4 - CASSFGLAGLQETQYF TGTGCCAGCAGCTTTGGGCTAGCGGGACTCCAAGAGACCCAGTACTTC
TRBJ2-1 - TRBV18 - CASSPSASANEQFF TGTGCCAGCTCACCGTCCGCTAGCGCCAATGAGCAGTTCTTC
TRBJ1-2 TRBD1 TRBV30 few CAWKTGTNYGYTF TGTGCCTGGAAGACAGGGACTAACTATGGCTACACCTTC
TRBJ1-2 TRBD1 TRBV19 few CASSVARGINYGYTF TGTGCCAGTAGTGTGGCCAGGGGGATTAACTATGGCTACACCTTC
TRBJ2-5 - TRBV19 few CASIPPRHRGREETQYF TGTGCCAGTATCCCTCCCCGGCACAGGGGTCGGGAGGAGACCCAGTACTTC
TRBJ2-1 - TRBV7-8 - CASSLLLRESPLPFF TGTGCCAGCAGCTTATTATTGAGGGAATCGCCTTTGCCGTTCTTC
TRBJ2-2 - TRBV14 few CASSQRLGGYTGELFF TGTGCCAGCAGCCAGAGACTCGGCGGATACACCGGGGAGCTGTTTTTT
TRBJ2-3 TRBD2 TRBV27 few CASSSRTSDNTDTQYF TGTGCCAGCAGTTCAAGGACTAGCGATAACACAGATACGCAGTATTTT
TRBJ2-3 TRBD2 TRBV28 few CASSFGLAGITDTQYF TGTGCCAGCAGTTTTGGACTAGCGGGCATCACAGATACGCAGTATTTT
TRBJ1-4 - TRBV9 - CASSVGGSSGGGEKLFF TGTGCCAGCAGCGTAGGTGGCAGTTCAGGCGGGGGTGAAAAACTGTTTTTT
TRBJ2-7 TRBD1 TRBV29-1 few CSVPRQGAGEQYF TGCAGCGTTCCCAGACAGGGGGCAGGCGAGCAGTACTTC
TRBJ1-1 - TRBV10-3 - CATLSPKNTEAFF TGTGCCACCCTGTCCCCTAAGAACACTGAAGCTTTCTTT
TRBJ2-7 TRBD1 TRBV6-5 - CASSIRTGYYEQYF TGTGCCAGCAGTATCCGGACAGGGTACTACGAGCAGTACTTC
TRBJ2-7 TRBD1 TRBV7-9 few CASSSGQGMDF TGTGCCAGCAGCTCAGGACAGGGGATGGACTTC
TRBJ1-4 - TRBV18 - CASSPPNRADEKLFF TGTGCCAGCTCACCACCTAACAGGGCTGATGAAAAACTGTTTTTT
TRBJ2-1 TRBD2 TRBV9 - CASSVGTSSYNEQFF TGTGCCAGCAGCGTAGGGACTAGCAGTTACAATGAGCAGTTCTTC
TRBJ2-4 TRBD2 TRBV11-2 few CASSLGLRRESPWGQYF TGTGCCAGCAGCTTAGGGCTCCGGCGGGAGTCTCCTTGGGGTCAGTACTTC
TRBJ2-1 TRBD1 TRBV29-1 few CSVDLRDRGYNEQFF TGCAGCGTTGACCTCCGGGACAGGGGTTACAATGAGCAGTTCTTC
TRBJ2-7 TRBD1 TRBV4-1 few CASSQDRGRQYF TGCGCCAGCAGCCAGGACAGGGGCCGGCAGTACTTC
TRBJ2-1 TRBD2 TRBV4-2 - CASSQGTSGIDYNEQFF TGTGCCAGCAGCCAAGGGACTAGCGGGATTGACTACAATGAGCAGTTCTTC
TRBJ2-3 - TRBV6-6 - CASSWGEVVTDTQYF TGTGCCAGCAGTTGGGGGGAGGTAGTCACAGATACGCAGTATTTT
TRBJ2-7 - TRBV15 - CATRVGEGQLYEQYF TGTGCCACCAGAGTAGGAGAAGGACAACTCTACGAGCAGTACTTC
TRBJ2-2 - TRBV30 - CAWSSQNAGELFF TGTGCCTGGAGTTCTCAGAATGCCGGGGAGCTGTTTTTT
TRBJ2-1 TRBD1 TRBV13 - CASSSDRDEQFF TGTGCCAGCAGCTCAGACAGGGATGAGCAGTTCTTC
TRBJ1-2 - TRBV7-3 few CASSLTQGSGYTF TGTGCCAGCAGCTTAACACAGGGCTCGGGCTACACCTTC
TRBJ1-5 - TRBV2 - CASSEVDTYQPQHF TGTGCCAGCAGTGAAGTGGACACTTATCAGCCCCAGCATTTT
TRBJ2-5 - TRBV28 - CASSLRKQAQETQYF TGTGCCAGCAGTTTACGAAAACAGGCACAAGAGACCCAGTACTTC
TRBJ1-1 TRBD1 TRBV4-2 - CASSPEMTGVNTEAFF TGTGCCAGCAGCCCTGAAATGACAGGGGTGAACACTGAAGCTTTCTTT
TRBJ1-2 - TRBV15 few CATSPPGRGGNYGYTF TGTGCCACCAGCCCACCTGGACGGGGTGGAAACTATGGCTACACCTTC
TRBJ2-1 - TRBV28 few CASSFGVAQRNEQFF TGTGCCAGCAGTTTCGGGGTAGCTCAGAGGAATGAGCAGTTCTTC
TRBJ1-4 - TRBV21-1 few CASSKREGQGDEKLFF TGTGCCAGCAGCAAGCGAGAGGGACAGGGGGACGAAAAACTGTTTTTT
TRBJ1-1 TRBD1 TRBV30 - CAWSPHRGSEAFF TGTGCCTGGAGTCCCCACAGGGGTAGCGAAGCTTTCTTT
TRBJ2-1 - TRBV7-9 few CASSLDILSYNEQFF TGTGCCAGCAGCTTGGACATACTCTCCTACAATGAGCAGTTCTTC
TRBJ1-5 - TRBV19 few CASSIKVRPTNQPQHF TGTGCCAGTAGTATAAAGGTCAGGCCTACTAATCAGCCCCAGCATTTT
TRBJ1-5 - TRBV27 few CASSQGADYSNQPQHF TGTGCCAGCAGTCAAGGGGCGGATTATAGCAATCAGCCCCAGCATTTT
TRBJ1-1 - TRBV5-1 - CASSFGPEAFF TGCGCCAGCAGCTTCGGTCCCGAAGCTTTCTTT
TRBJ2-1 - TRBV20-1 - CSPGSLNEQFF TGCAGTCCCGGGAGCCTCAATGAGCAGTTCTTC
TRBJ2-5 TRBD2 TRBV5-1 - CASVMTSGEETQYF TGCGCCAGCGTGATGACTAGCGGGGAGGAGACCCAGTACTTC